This is a list of T cell receptor beta chains from one sample in a study of T cells after yellow fever vaccination. One entry per CDR3 protein results from TCRdb running MiXCR on the 5' RACE reads. Among nearly 45,000 distinct CDR3 sequences listed, 6.8% were seen once. Sequencing was performed on CD8+ T cells not binding an NS4B(214-222) dextramer, sorted from PBMCs, taken 45 days after the yellow fever booster vaccination. Receptors were obtained from a man in his thirties or forties who received the YFV17D yellow fever vaccine. Each CDR3 is given with its conserved first and last residue. D genes are given only for firm matches. Expanded clones are given a class, and other clones once, few, many or no size at all.

TRBJ2-1	TRBV6-4	many	NA	TGTGCCAGCAGTGACTCAGCGGGCTCCTACAATGAGCAGTTCTTC	CASSDSAGSYNEQFF
TRBJ1-1	TRBV2	many	NA	TGTGCCAACCTAGGGACAAGGTACACTGAAGCTTTCTTT	CANLGTRYTEAFF
TRBJ2-1	TRBV20-1	few	NA	TGCAGTGCTCTAGACCGCGAGACTTACAATGAGCAGTTCTTC	CSALDRETYNEQFF
TRBJ2-5	TRBV5-5	many	NA	TGTGCCAGCAGCCCGTTGGGCCAAGAGACCCAGTACTTC	CASSPLGQETQYF
TRBJ2-3	TRBV6-5	many	NA	TGTGCCAGCAGTTACTCGCCGGAGTTTGCAGATACGCAGTATTTT	CASSYSPEFADTQYF
TRBJ2-2	TRBV10-3	NA	TRBD2	TGTGCCATCGGACTAGCGGGAGTTCGTACCGGGGAGCTGTTTTTT	CAIGLAGVRTGELFF
TRBJ2-1	TRBV6-6	many	TRBD1	TGTGCCAGCAGAATAGGACAGGGACAGTCATTC	CASRIGQGQSF
TRBJ2-5	TRBV11-2	many	TRBD1	TGTGCCAGCAGCTCGGGACAGGGGGAGTCCCAGTACTTC	CASSSGQGESQYF
TRBJ1-2	TRBV6-5	many	NA	TGTGCCAGCAGTTATGATGGGTATAACTATGGCTACACCTTC	CASSYDGYNYGYTF
TRBJ1-4	TRBV15	many	TRBD1	TGTGCCACCAGCAGCGCAGGGGGCCGTCATCGAAAACTGTTTTTT	CATSSAGGRHRKLFF
TRBJ2-4	TRBV7-2	many	TRBD1	TGTGCCAGCAGCTTACCGCCGGGACAGGAATATGCTCAGTACTTC	CASSLPPGQEYAQYF
TRBJ2-7	TRBV15	many	NA	TGTGCCACCAGCCCTGGGTCCTACGAGCAGTACTTC	CATSPGSYEQYF
TRBJ2-7	TRBV4-3	few	NA	TGCGCCAGCAGCCAATCGGAGGGGATCCACGAGCAGTACTTC	CASSQSEGIHEQYF
TRBJ2-2	TRBV6-2/TRBV6-3	many	TRBD2	TGTGCCAGCAGTGACCCCAGGACTAGCGGGACCCCCACCGGGGAGCTGTTTTTT	CASSDPRTSGTPTGELFF
TRBJ2-7	TRBV10-3	many	NA	TGTGCCATTGCCGGGACAGAGACTAGCTACGAGCAGTACTTC	CAIAGTETSYEQYF
TRBJ2-1	TRBV29-1	many	NA	TGCAGCGTTGTCTCAGGCCCCTACAATGAGCAGTTCTTC	CSVVSGPYNEQFF
TRBJ1-1	TRBV7-2	NA	NA	TGTGCCAGCAGCTTAGTAACTCCTGAAGCTTTCTTT	CASSLVTPEAFF
TRBJ2-1	TRBV20-1	many	TRBD2	TGCAGTGCCAAGACTAGCGGGAGGGCCAATGAGCAGTTCTTC	CSAKTSGRANEQFF
TRBJ2-7	TRBV11-2	few	TRBD2	TGTGCCAGCAGGTTGGGCGGGAGGGCTTCCTACGAGCAGTACTTC	CASRLGGRASYEQYF
TRBJ1-5	TRBV20-1	NA	NA	TGCAGTGCCGCCGGGACCAACAATCAGCCCCAGCATTTT	CSAAGTNNQPQHF
TRBJ1-4	TRBV4-2	many	NA	TGTGCCAGCAGCCAAGAACAACCCGGGAGTACTAATGAAAAACTGTTTTTT	CASSQEQPGSTNEKLFF
TRBJ2-1	TRBV19	many	NA	TGTGCCAGTAGTATTCGAGCAGCGGTCAATGAGCAGTTCTTC	CASSIRAAVNEQFF
TRBJ2-1	TRBV20-1	many	NA	TGCAGTGCTAGAGATCAGGGCAATGAGCAGTTCTTC	CSARDQGNEQFF
TRBJ2-7	TRBV5-4	many	NA	TGTGCCAGCAGCTTAACAGGGCTCTACGAGCAGTACTTC	CASSLTGLYEQYF
TRBJ2-7	TRBV9	many	NA	TGTGCCAGCAGCGTAGGATCCCGGCCCGAGCAGTACTTC	CASSVGSRPEQYF
TRBJ1-1	TRBV6-5	many	TRBD1	TGTGCCAGCAGTTACGCTGACAGGGGGTTGGCTTTCTTT	CASSYADRGLAFF
TRBJ1-1	TRBV20-1	many	NA	TGCAGTGCTAGAGATGCGGACCTGGCGGTGATAACTGAAGCTTTCTTT	CSARDADLAVITEAFF
TRBJ1-2	TRBV7-9	medium-sized	NA	TGTGCCAGCAGCCCAAACATCGGCTACACCTTC	CASSPNIGYTF
TRBJ2-7	TRBV7-8	NA	TRBD2	TGTGCCAGCGGGGCGGGACTAGCTTACGAGCAGTACTTC	CASGAGLAYEQYF
TRBJ1-1	TRBV6-2/TRBV6-3	many	NA	TGTGCCAGCAGTTATAATTTGGGGGGCACTGAAGCTTTCTTT	CASSYNLGGTEAFF
TRBJ2-5	TRBV12-3/TRBV12-4	many	NA	TGTGCCAGCAGCCTCAACCCCGCAGAGACCCAGTACTTC	CASSLNPAETQYF
TRBJ2-1	TRBV4-1	many	NA	TGCGCCAGTCGAGAAGCCGGTAGCGGATTATACAATGAGCAGTTCTTC	CASREAGSGLYNEQFF
TRBJ2-7	TRBV7-3	few	NA	TGTGCCAGCAGCCTCTCGGGTCGCCCCGACGAGCAGTACTTC	CASSLSGRPDEQYF
TRBJ2-2	TRBV12-3/TRBV12-4	many	TRBD2	TGTGCCAGCAGCCCAGGACTAGCGGGACAGAACACCGGGGAGCTGTTTTTT	CASSPGLAGQNTGELFF
TRBJ2-2	TRBV18	many	TRBD2	TGTGCCAGCTCACCAGACCTAGCGGGAGTGTTACGCGGGGAGCTGTTTTTT	CASSPDLAGVLRGELFF
TRBJ1-4	TRBV20-1	few	NA	TGCAGTCCCCAGACGGCGGGGGATGAAAAACTGTTTTTT	CSPQTAGDEKLFF
TRBJ2-3	TRBV12-3/TRBV12-4	many	NA	TGTGCCAGCAGTTTCAGTGGCACAGATACGCAGTATTTT	CASSFSGTDTQYF
TRBJ2-1	TRBV7-2	many	NA	TGTGCCAGCAGCCCCGCCGCCTACGGGGCCTACAATGAGCAGTTCTTC	CASSPAAYGAYNEQFF
TRBJ2-1	TRBV28	many	NA	TGTGCCAGCAGTTCCCCCTCCCCCAGTTCGGGACGGAGGGAGCAGTTCTTC	CASSSPSPSSGRREQFF
TRBJ1-1	TRBV6-5	few	TRBD1	TGTGCCAGCAGTTACGGGACAGGGGGGAACACTGAAGCTTTCTTT	CASSYGTGGNTEAFF
TRBJ2-2	TRBV6-5	many	NA	TGTGCCAGCAGTTACTCCCGGGGTCGCGCGAACACCGGGGAGCTGTTTTTT	CASSYSRGRANTGELFF
TRBJ2-7	TRBV9	many	TRBD2	TGTGCCAGCAGCGTAGGAGTAGCGGGGTCCTACGAGCAGTACTTC	CASSVGVAGSYEQYF
TRBJ2-2	TRBV6-5	many	TRBD1	TGTGCCAGCAGTTACTCGGCGCAGGGGGCTGGCACCGGGGAGCTGTTTTTT	CASSYSAQGAGTGELFF
TRBJ2-7	TRBV6-1	many	NA	TGTGCCAGCAGCCCCGGACTATTCTACGAGCAGTACTTC	CASSPGLFYEQYF
TRBJ2-1	TRBV12-3/TRBV12-4	many	NA	TGTGCCAGCAGTTTCCGGCCGGGACAAAGTGAGCAGTTCTTC	CASSFRPGQSEQFF
TRBJ2-2	TRBV6-5	many	NA	TGTGCCTCGAGAATTGGCACCGGGGAGCTGTTTTTT	CASRIGTGELFF
TRBJ2-3	TRBV3-1	many	NA	TGTGCCAGCAGCCATGGTGGCGGCGTAAGCACAGATACGCAGTATTTT	CASSHGGGVSTDTQYF
TRBJ1-5	TRBV7-2	many	NA	TGTGCCAGCAGCTTAGAGGGGAATAGCAATCAGCCCCAGCATTTT	CASSLEGNSNQPQHF
TRBJ2-2	TRBV9	NA	TRBD2	TGTGCCAGCAGCGAGTTAGCGGGACCTGGCACCGGGGAGCTGTTTTTT	CASSELAGPGTGELFF